This TCR beta chain came from a study of shared clonotypes between healthy human individuals. Findings of the study overall: The small donor group covered limited genetic and exposure diversity.

The CDR3 loop spans 15 amino acids. The V and J ends lost 6 bases and 6 bases, in that order; junction bases with no gene match: 7. Germline CDR1 reads KGHSH; CDR2 reads LQKENI. The table came from immunoSEQ multiplex PCR; TCRdb's copy has only in-frame clones and leaves some out. The sample lists approximately 700,000 clones, around three quarters occurring once. Note on this clone: Its antigen is still unknown.

The V call is TRBV18, the J call TRBJ2-1, with TRBD2 matching 11 bases. The source is a woman aged 30 to 39 in good health. Sequenced input: memory CD4+ T cells sorted from blood. Sample subset: CD45RA-negative fraction. CDR3 in amino acids: CASSSRGLAVNEQFF. CDR3 sequence (DNA): TGTGCCAGCTCCTCAAGGGGACTAGCGGTCAATGAGCAGTTCTTC.